This passage covers 16 T cell receptor beta chains from one sample sequenced in a study of siplizumab effects on memory and regulatory T cells. No cognate antigen is known for these TCRs. The authors kept the mixed lymphocyte reaction cells in coculture at 37°C for more than five days. Sequencing used immunoSEQ multiplex PCR; TCRdb keeps in-frame clones, though not all of them. The sample has about 14,000 clones; approximately 49% are singletons. Source material: CFSE-low (dividing) CD4+ T cells sorted from an allogeneic mixed lymphocyte reaction. The receptors derive from a human donor in good health; the cells came from an allogeneic mixed lymphocyte reaction.

V gene TRBV11-3 combines with J gene TRBJ2-7; a possible D gene is TRBD1 (7 bases). This CDR3 comprises 15 residues. V lost 5 bases and J lost 9, with 23 bases in between. Germline values: CDR1 SGHNT, CDR2 YENEEA. The CDR3 DNA follows: TGTGCCAGCAGCCCCGGGGGACAGAACCCCTTATTGCAGTACTTC. Protein: CASSPGGQNPLLQYF.

By sample share, this clone is medium-sized (0.01 to 0.1%). V and J are TRBV5-6 and TRBJ2-7; 7 positions agree with TRBD1. This CDR3 comprises 15 residues. The trim removed 4 bases at V and 4 bases at J, leaving 11 bases unmatched. Germline CDR1 and CDR2: SGHDT and YYEEEE. CDR3 DNA: TGTGCCAGCAGCCGCCGACAGGGCAAAGGGTACGAGCAGTACTTC. Translating gives CASSRRQGKGYEQYF.

This clone was recorded a few times. The chain employs TRBV5-6 and TRBJ2-7; no reliable D call. The germline V gene encodes CDR1 SGHDT and CDR2 YYEEEE. CDR3 length equals 16 residues. V was trimmed by 0 bases and J by 6 bases, leaving 19 bases between them. This CDR3 reads CASSLALSRYHLEQYF. The CDR3 coding sequence is TGTGCCAGCAGCTTGGCCCTGTCTAGGTATCATCTCGAGCAGTACTTC.

V is TRBV7-2 and J is TRBJ2-2; D gene uncertain. CDR3 size: 15 residues. The germline V gene encodes CDR1 SGHTA and CDR2 FQGNSA. V was clipped by 1 base and J by 3 bases, with 9 bases between them. The CDR3 bases are TGTGCCAGCAGCTTAGTTCTCGGCGACACCGGGGAGCTGTTTTTT. It encodes CASSLVLGDTGELFF.

The rearrangement uses TRBV2 and TRBJ1-5; 10 bases are shared with TRBD1. V lost 1 base and J lost 0; bases outside the gene matches: 0. The germline V gene encodes CDR1 SNHLY and CDR2 FYNNEI. The CDR3 loop spans 16 amino acids. Written as DNA, the CDR3 is TGTGCCAGCAGTGAAGGGACAGGGGGTAGCAATCAGCCCCAGCATTTT. It specifies CASSEGTGGSNQPQHF.

This clone was counted only a few times. This chain uses TRBV7-3 with TRBJ2-5; 7 nucleotides line up with TRBD1. The junction had 3 bases not matched to a gene; V was cut back by 3 bases and J by 5 bases. CDR1 and CDR2 from the germline V gene are SGHTA and FQGTGA. The CDR3 runs 13 residues. The CDR3 region has the DNA TGTGCCAGCAGCTTGAGGGGGCTGGAGACCCAGTACTTC. It specifies CASSLRGLETQYF.

This clone occurred a few times. The gene calls are TRBV30 and TRBJ1-6; D remains ambiguous. The CDR3 runs to 11 residues. Germline V gene data show CDR1 as GTSNPN and CDR2 as SVGIG (reference sequence). Trimming left V 4 bases short and J 7 bases short, with 5 bases between. CDR3 in DNA: TGTGCCTGGACTCGGAATTCACCCCTCCACTTT. Encoded protein: CAWTRNSPLHF.

This clone is medium-sized within its sample. This sequence joins TRBV5-1 and TRBJ1-4, with D unresolved. Germline V lookup: CDR1 SGHRS, CDR2 YFSETQ. Trimming pared 4 bases from V and 8 bases from J, leaving 18 bases between. There are 15 residues in the CDR3. This chain's CDR3 is CASSRSRALGEKLFF. In DNA, the CDR3 is TGCGCCAGCAGCCGATCTAGGGCATTAGGGGAAAAACTGTTTTTT. Full variable domain (rest looked up from reference TRBV5-1 and TRBJ1-4): KAGVTQTPRYLIKTRGQQVTLSCSPISGHRSVSWYQQTPGQGLQFLFEYFSETQRNKGNFPGRFSGRQFSNSRSEMNVSTLELGDSALYLCASSRSRALGEKLFFGSGTQLSVL.

This chain joins TRBV18 and TRBJ2-7; 8 bases fit TRBD2. Trimming cost V 0 bases and J 3 bases; bases outside gene matches: 4. The germline V gene encodes CDR1 KGHSH and CDR2 LQKENI. This CDR3 comprises 15 residues. The DNA for the CDR3 is TGTGCCAGCTCACCACCGGGCGGGGGGAGCTACGAGCAGTACTTC. It is translated as CASSPPGGGSYEQYF.

This chain joins TRBV15 and TRBJ1-4, with D unresolved. Trimming left V 0 bases short and J 0 bases short, with 5 bases between. Germline assignment: CDR1 LNHNV and CDR2 YYDKDF (reference sequence). CDR3 length equals 15 residues. The CDR3 DNA sequence: TGTGCCACCAGCAGAGATTTCGCAACTAATGAAAAACTGTTTTTT. Translation gives CATSRDFATNEKLFF.

The chain recombines TRBV5-1 with TRBJ1-1; tentatively, D is TRBD1 (5 bases). Germline assignment: CDR1 SGHRS and CDR2 YFSETQ. Trimming took 0 bases from V and 1 from J, leaving 10 bases between them. The CDR3 is 15 amino acids. The DNA of the CDR3 is TGCGCCAGCAGCTTGGCCGGGGCTGGGAACACTGAAGCTTTCTTT. This sequence encodes CASSLAGAGNTEAFF.

J is TRBJ2-1 and V is TRBV18; D is unresolved. Trimming shortened V by 6 bases and J by 5 bases, and 11 bases separated the two germline ends. Germline CDR1 reads KGHSH; CDR2 reads LQKENI. The CDR3 has 13 amino acids. The CDR3 nucleotides read TGTGCCAGCTCGCCTTTTCTGGACAATGAGCAGTTCTTC. Its translation is CASSPFLDNEQFF.

This chain uses TRBV18 with TRBJ1-1; the D gene is possibly TRBD1 (6 bases). Germline CDR1 is KGHSH and CDR2 is LQKENI. Trimming took 3 bases from V and 4 from J, leaving 18 bases between them. This CDR3 spans 16 amino acids. This CDR3 is CASSPRDTSWSTEAFF. The CDR3 region has the DNA TGTGCCAGCTCACCTAGGGACACTTCCTGGAGCACTGAAGCTTTCTTT.

Within the sample, this clone is medium-sized. The genes are TRBV27 and TRBJ1-2; 12 positions agree with TRBD1. The CDR3 loop spans 15 amino acids. The V segment lost 2 bases and the J segment 4 bases; nucleotides outside the gene matches: 2. Germline V gene data show CDR1 as MNHEY and CDR2 as SMNVEV (reference sequence). CDR3 loop: CASSLKGQGAYGYTF. CDR3 DNA sequence: TGTGCCAGCAGTTTAAAGGGACAGGGGGCCTATGGCTACACCTTC.

J is TRBJ2-5 and V is TRBV18; D may be TRBD1 or TRBD2 (5 bases each). In germline, CDR1 is KGHSH, CDR2 LQKENI. The length of the CDR3 is 13 residues. Between the trimmed V and J ends, which lost 1 base and 9 bases, there was a span of 12 bases. The CDR3 reads CASSPLVRDAQYF. CDR3 nucleotide sequence: TGTGCCAGCTCACCACTCGTCAGGGACGCCCAGTACTTC.

The V gene is TRBV5-1, the J gene TRBJ2-3; D gene ambiguous. Trimming took off 3 bases at V and 3 bases at J, with 17 bases between the two ends. Germline assignment: CDR1 SGHRS and CDR2 YFSETQ. The CDR3 is 16 residues long. CDR3 in amino acids: CASSSDQTGKTDTQYF. The CDR3 DNA reads as TGCGCCAGCAGCTCGGACCAGACGGGTAAAACAGATACGCAGTATTTT.